By proportion, the clone carrying this T cell receptor (beta chain) is medium-sized (0.01 to 0.1%). Reverse primers in the TRAC or TRBC constant regions drove separate semi-nested PCRs for TCRalpha and TCRbeta. TCRdb used MiXCR to reprocess the 5' RACE reads, holding one entry per CDR3 protein. The sample shows 3,000 to 4,000 distinct CDR3 sequences, around a third of them seen only once. Germline CDR1 and CDR2: DFQATT and SNEGSKA (reference sequence). V was clipped by 3 bases and J by 5 bases; unmatched bases: 10. This CDR3 spans 15 amino acids. The data stem from a study of T cells generated in artificial thymic organoids.

The source of this sequence is a human donor who gave cord blood stem cells for thymic organoid culture, a cardiac surgery patient who gave postnatal thymus, or a blood donor (not recorded which). Sequenced material: naive CD8+ T cells from blood. The subset here: CD3+TCRalphabeta+CD8SP T cells; for blood, CD45RO-CCR7+ naive CD8+ T cells. This chain uses TRBV20-1 with TRBJ2-1; 7 bases are shared with TRBD2. The CDR3 is CSARFGGGPDNEQFF. In DNA form, the CDR3 reads TGCAGTGCTAGGTTCGGGGGAGGGCCTGACAATGAGCAGTTCTTC.